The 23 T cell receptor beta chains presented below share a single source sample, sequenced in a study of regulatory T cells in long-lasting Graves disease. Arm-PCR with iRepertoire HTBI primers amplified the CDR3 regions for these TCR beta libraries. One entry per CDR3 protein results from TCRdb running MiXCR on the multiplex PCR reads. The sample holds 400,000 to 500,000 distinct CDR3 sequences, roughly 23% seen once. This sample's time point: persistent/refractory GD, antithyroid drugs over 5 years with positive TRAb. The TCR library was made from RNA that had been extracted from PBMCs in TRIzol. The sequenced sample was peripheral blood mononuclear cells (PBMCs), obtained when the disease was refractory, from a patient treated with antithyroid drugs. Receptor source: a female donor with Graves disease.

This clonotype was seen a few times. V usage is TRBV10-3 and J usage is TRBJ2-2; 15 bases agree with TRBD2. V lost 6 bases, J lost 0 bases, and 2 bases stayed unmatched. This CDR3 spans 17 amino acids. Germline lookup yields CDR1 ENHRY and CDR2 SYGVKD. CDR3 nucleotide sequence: TGTGCCATCAGGGGACTAGCGGGGGGCCCGAACACCGGGGAGCTGTTTTTT. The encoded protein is CAIRGLAGGPNTGELFF.

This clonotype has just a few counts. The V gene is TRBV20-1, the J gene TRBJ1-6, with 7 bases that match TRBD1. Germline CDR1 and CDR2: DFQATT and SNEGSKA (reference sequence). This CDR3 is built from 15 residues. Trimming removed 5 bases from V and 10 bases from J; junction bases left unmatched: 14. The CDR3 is CSAGRIDRVESPLHF. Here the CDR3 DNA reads TGCAGTGCTGGCCGGATTGACAGGGTAGAGTCACCCCTCCACTTT.

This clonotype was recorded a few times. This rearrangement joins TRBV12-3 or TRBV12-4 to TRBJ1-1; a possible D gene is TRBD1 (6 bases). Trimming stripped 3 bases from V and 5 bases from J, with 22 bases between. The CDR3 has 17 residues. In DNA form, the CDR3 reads TGTGCCAGCAGTTTGACTCGTGGTTGGGGGCGCGGGACTGAAGCTTTCTTT. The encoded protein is CASSLTRGWGRGTEAFF.

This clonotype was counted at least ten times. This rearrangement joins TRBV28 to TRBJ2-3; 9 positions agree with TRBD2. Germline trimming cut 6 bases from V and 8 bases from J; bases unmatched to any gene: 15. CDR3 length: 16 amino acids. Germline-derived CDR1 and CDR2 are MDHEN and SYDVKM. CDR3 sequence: CASRTTRGGGRFTQYF. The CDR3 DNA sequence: TGTGCCAGCAGAACAACGCGGGGGGGCGGGCGCTTTACGCAGTATTTT.

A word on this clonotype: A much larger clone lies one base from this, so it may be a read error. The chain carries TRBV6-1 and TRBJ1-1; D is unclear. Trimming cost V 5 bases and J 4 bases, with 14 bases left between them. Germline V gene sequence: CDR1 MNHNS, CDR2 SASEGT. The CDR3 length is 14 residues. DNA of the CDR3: TGTGCCAGCAGTTTAACCGGCAGGAGCACTGAAGCTTTCTTT. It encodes CASSLTGRSTEAFF.

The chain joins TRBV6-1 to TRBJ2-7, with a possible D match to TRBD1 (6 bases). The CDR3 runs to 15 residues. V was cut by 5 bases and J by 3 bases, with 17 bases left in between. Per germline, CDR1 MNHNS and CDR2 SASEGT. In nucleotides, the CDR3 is TGTGCCAGCAGTCGAAAGGTCCGGGACAACTACGAGCAGTACTTC. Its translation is CASSRKVRDNYEQYF.

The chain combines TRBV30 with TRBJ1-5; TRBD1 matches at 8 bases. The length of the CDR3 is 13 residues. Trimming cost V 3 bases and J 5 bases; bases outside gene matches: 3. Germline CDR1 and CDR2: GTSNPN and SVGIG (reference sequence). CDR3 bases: TGTGCCTGGAGCCAGGGGGCATATCAGCCCCAGCATTTT. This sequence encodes CAWSQGAYQPQHF.

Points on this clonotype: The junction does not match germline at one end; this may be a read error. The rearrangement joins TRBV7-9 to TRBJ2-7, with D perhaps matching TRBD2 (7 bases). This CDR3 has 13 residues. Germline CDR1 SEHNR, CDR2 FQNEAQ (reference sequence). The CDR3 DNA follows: TGTGCCTACACTAAGGCAGGGGACTACGAGCAGTGCTTC. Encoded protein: CAYTKAGDYEQCF.

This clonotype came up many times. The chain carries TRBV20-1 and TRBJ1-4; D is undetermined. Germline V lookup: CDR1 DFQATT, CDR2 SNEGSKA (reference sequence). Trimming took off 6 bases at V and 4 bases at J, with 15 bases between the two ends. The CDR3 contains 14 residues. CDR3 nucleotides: TGCAGTGCCCCGGACTGGGCTGGTAATGAAAAACTGTTTTTT. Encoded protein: CSAPDWAGNEKLFF.

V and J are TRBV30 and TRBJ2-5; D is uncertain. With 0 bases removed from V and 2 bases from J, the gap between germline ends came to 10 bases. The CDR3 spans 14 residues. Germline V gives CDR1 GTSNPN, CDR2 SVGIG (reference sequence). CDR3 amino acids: CAWSVVSRQETQYF. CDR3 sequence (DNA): TGTGCCTGGAGTGTAGTCTCCCGGCAAGAGACCCAGTACTTC.

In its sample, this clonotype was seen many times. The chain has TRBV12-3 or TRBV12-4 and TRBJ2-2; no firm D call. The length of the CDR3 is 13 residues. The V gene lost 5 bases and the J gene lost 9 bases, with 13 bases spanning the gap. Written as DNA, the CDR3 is TGTGCCAGCAGTGGTATAGTTGACAGGGAGCTGTTTTTT. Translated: CASSGIVDRELFF.

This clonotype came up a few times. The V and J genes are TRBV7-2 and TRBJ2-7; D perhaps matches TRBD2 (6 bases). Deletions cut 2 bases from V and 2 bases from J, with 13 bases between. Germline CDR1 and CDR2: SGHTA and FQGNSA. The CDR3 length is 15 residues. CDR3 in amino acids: CASSLSGGETYEQYF. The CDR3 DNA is TGTGCCAGCAGCTTATCGGGCGGGGAGACCTACGAGCAGTACTTC.

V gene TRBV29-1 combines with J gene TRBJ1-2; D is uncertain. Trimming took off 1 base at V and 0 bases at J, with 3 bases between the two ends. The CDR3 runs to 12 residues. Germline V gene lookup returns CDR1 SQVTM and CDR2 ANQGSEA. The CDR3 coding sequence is TGCAGCGTTGAAGCTACTAACTATGGCTACACCTTC. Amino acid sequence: CSVEATNYGYTF.

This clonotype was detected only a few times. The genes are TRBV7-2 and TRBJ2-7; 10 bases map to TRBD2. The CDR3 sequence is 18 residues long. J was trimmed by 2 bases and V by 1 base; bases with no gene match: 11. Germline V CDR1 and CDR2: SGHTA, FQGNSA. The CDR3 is CASSLDLAPLAGPYEQYF. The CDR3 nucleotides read TGTGCCAGCAGCTTAGATCTAGCGCCACTAGCGGGACCCTACGAGCAGTACTTC.

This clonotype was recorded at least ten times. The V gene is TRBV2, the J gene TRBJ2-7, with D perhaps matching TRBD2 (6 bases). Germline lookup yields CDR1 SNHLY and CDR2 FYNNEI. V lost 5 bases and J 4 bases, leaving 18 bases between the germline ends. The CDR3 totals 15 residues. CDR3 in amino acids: CASSLTLPGAYEQYF. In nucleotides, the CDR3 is TGTGCCAGCAGTTTAACTTTACCGGGAGCTTACGAGCAGTACTTC.

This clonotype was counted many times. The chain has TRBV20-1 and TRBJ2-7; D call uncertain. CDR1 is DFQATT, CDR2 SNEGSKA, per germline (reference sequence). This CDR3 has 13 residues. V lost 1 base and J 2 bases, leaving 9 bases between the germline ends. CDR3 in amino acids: CSARALTAYEQYF. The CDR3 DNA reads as TGCAGTGCTAGAGCTCTGACGGCCTACGAGCAGTACTTC.

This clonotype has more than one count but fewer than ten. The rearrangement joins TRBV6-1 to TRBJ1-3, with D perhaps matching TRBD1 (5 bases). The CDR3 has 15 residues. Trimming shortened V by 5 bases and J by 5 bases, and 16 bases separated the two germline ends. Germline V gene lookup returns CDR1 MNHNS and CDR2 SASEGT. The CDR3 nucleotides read TGTGCCAGCAGTATCCGGACCGGGGACCGAAACACCATATATTTT. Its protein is CASSIRTGDRNTIYF.

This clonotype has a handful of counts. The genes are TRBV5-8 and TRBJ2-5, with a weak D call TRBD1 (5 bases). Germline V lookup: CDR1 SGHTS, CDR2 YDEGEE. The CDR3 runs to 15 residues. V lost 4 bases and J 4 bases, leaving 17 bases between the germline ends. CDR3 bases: TGTGCCAGCAGCAGAGACAGAACGAGGAGAGAGACCCAGTACTTC. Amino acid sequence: CASSRDRTRRETQYF.

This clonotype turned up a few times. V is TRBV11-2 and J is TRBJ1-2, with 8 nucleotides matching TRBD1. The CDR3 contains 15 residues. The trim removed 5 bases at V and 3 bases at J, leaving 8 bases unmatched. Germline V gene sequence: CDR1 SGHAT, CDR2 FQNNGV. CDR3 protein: CASSALRGRYYGYTF. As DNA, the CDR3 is TGTGCCAGCAGCGCTCTCAGGGGGCGATACTATGGCTACACCTTC.

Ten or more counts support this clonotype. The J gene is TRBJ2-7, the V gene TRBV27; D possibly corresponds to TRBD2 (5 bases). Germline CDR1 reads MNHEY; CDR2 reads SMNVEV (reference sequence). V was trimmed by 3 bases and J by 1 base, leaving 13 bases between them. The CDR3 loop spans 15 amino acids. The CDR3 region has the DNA TGTGCCAGCAGTTTCGGGTTTGAGGGTTCCTACGAGCAGTACTTC. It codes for CASSFGFEGSYEQYF.

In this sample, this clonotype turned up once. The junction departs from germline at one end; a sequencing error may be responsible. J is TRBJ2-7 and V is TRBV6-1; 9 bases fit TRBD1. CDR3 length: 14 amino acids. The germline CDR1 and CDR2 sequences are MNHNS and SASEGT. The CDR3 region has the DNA TGTGCCAGCAGTCAGGACAGGGGTTCCTGCGAGCAGTACTTC. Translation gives CASSQDRGSCEQYF.

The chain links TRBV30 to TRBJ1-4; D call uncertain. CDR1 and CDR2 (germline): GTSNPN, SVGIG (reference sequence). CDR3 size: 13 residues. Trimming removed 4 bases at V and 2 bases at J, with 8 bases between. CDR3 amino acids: CAWNGGTNEKLFF. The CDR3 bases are TGTGCCTGGAACGGCGGGACTAATGAAAAACTGTTTTTT.

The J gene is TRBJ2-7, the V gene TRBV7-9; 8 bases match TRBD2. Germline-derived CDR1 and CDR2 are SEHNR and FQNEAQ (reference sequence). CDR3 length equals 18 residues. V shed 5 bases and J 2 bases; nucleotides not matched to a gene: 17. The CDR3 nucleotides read TGTGCCAGCAGCACCCAGCCCAGCGGGAGTGGTAGGGCCTACGAGCAGTACTTC. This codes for CASSTQPSGSGRAYEQYF.